A single sample gave rise to the 23 T cell receptor beta chains below, sequenced in a study of blood T cell repertoires in COVID-19. Here immunoSEQ multiplex PCR was the method, and the copy in TCRdb shows in-frame clones only, minus some. Seen here are about 220,000 clones, around 83% observed once, and the top ten hold about 5%. The sample was peripheral blood. The receptor set was obtained from a woman between 65 and 79 years old with COVID-19, enrolled during active disease.

The rearrangement joins TRBV27 to TRBJ1-1, with no clear D. From germline, CDR1 is MNHEY and CDR2 SMNVEV (reference sequence). Trimming cost V 5 bases and J 1 base, with 8 bases left between them. The CDR3 is made up of 13 amino acids. The CDR3 loop is CASSLRENTEAFF. The CDR3 region has the DNA TGTGCCAGCAGTCTACGGGAGAACACTGAAGCTTTCTTT.

The genes are TRBV2 and TRBJ2-2; weak D call: TRBD1 (6 bases). There are 14 residues in the CDR3. Germline CDR1 and CDR2: SNHLY and FYNNEI. The V and J ends lost 5 bases and 4 bases respectively, with 11 bases between them. The CDR3 spells CASSLGATTGELFF. For the CDR3, the DNA is TGTGCCAGCAGTTTGGGGGCGACCACCGGGGAGCTGTTTTTT. The full variable domain, rest sourced from reference TRBV2 and TRBJ2-2, is EPEVTQTPSHQVTQMGQEVILRCVPISNHLYFYWYRQILGQKVEFLVSFYNNEISEKSEIFDDQFSVERPDGSNFTLKIRSTKLEDSAMYFCASSLGATTGELFFGEGSRLTVL.

The chain couples TRBV19 to TRBJ1-5; D unresolved. V was pared by 5 bases and J by 5 bases, with 10 bases between. CDR1 and CDR2 from the germline V gene are LNHDA and SQIVND (reference sequence). CDR3 length: 13 residues. The CDR3 DNA reads TGTGCCAGTAGTGATATAGCAGATCAGCCCCAGCATTTT. It translates to CASSDIADQPQHF.

This chain links TRBV9 with TRBJ2-1; D uncertain. Trimming stripped 4 bases from V and 0 bases from J, with 8 bases between. Germline V gene lookup returns CDR1 SGDLS and CDR2 YYNGEE. The CDR3 has 14 residues. CDR3 in DNA: TGTGCCAGCAGCTCCGGGTCCTCCTACAATGAGCAGTTCTTC. Its protein is CASSSGSSYNEQFF. The full variable domain, in which reference TRBV9 and TRBJ2-1 provide the parts outside the CDR3, is DSGVTQTPKHLITATGQRVTLRCSPRSGDLSVYWYQQSLDQGLQFLIQYYNGEERAKGNILERFSAQQFPDLHSELNLSSLELGDSALYFCASSSGSSYNEQFFGPGTRLTVL.

The chain combines TRBV5-1 with TRBJ2-7; 8 bases map to TRBD1. The trim removed 5 bases at V and 2 bases at J, leaving 9 bases unmatched. Per germline, CDR1 SGHRS and CDR2 YFSETQ. The CDR3 is 15 amino acids. The CDR3 nucleotides read TGCGCCAGCAGTCCTACAGGGGGGACTCCCTACGAGCAGTACTTC. This sequence encodes CASSPTGGTPYEQYF.

This clone occurred many times. The chain links TRBV4-1 to TRBJ2-3; D is uncertain. The CDR3 has 16 amino acids. Trimming left V 1 base short and J 2 bases short, with 13 bases between. Germline V CDR1 and CDR2: MGHRA, YSYEKL. The CDR3 DNA sequence: TGCGCCAGCAGCCAAGTGAACCTAGTAGTCACAGATACGCAGTATTTT. Amino acid sequence: CASSQVNLVVTDTQYF.

The chain employs TRBV6-5 and TRBJ1-5; D is perhaps TRBD1 (5 bases). This CDR3 spans 15 amino acids. Germline CDR1 and CDR2: MNHEY and SVGAGI. V was pared by 0 bases and J by 4 bases, with 10 bases between. CDR3 sequence: CASSYSGVKNQPQHF. CDR3 DNA: TGTGCCAGCAGTTACTCAGGGGTCAAAAATCAGCCCCAGCATTTT.

This clone was observed a single time. V gene TRBV4-2 combines with J gene TRBJ2-7; 9 bases agree with TRBD1. CDR3 length: 17 residues. Germline CDR1 reads LGHNA; CDR2 reads YNFKEQ. V lost 0 bases to trimming and J lost 2 bases; unmatched junction nucleotides: 8. CDR3 sequence reads: CASSQEWGQGITYEQYF. DNA of the CDR3: TGTGCCAGCAGCCAAGAATGGGGACAGGGCATAACCTACGAGCAGTACTTC.

The J gene is TRBJ1-5, the V gene TRBV6-2 or TRBV6-3; TRBD1 aligns across 7 bases. The CDR3 is 15 amino acids. Germline V CDR1 and CDR2: MNHEY, SVGEGT. V lost 5 bases and J lost 4; bases outside the gene matches: 8. CDR3: CASSAIGTANQPQHF. The CDR3 region has the DNA TGTGCCAGCAGTGCCATTGGGACAGCAAATCAGCCCCAGCATTTT.

This chain joins TRBV27 and TRBJ2-5, with D maybe TRBD2 (6 bases). The CDR3 runs 15 residues. V gave up 6 bases and J gave up 6 bases, with 20 bases separating them. CDR1 is MNHEY and CDR2 is SMNVEV in the germline V gene (reference sequence). The CDR3 coding sequence is TGTGCCAGCAGCATGGGGAGGCAGGGTGTGAAGACCCAGTACTTC. Translated, it gives CASSMGRQGVKTQYF.

The rearrangement uses TRBV2 and TRBJ2-1, with TRBD2 matching 8 bases. The CDR3 length is 15 residues. The V and J ends lost 8 bases and 7 bases, in that order; junction bases with no gene match: 13. Germline lookup yields CDR1 SNHLY and CDR2 FYNNEI. For the CDR3, the DNA is TGTGCCAGCCCCAAGGGGAGCGGGAGAGGTAATGAGCAGTTCTTC. Its protein product is CASPKGSGRGNEQFF.

The chain is built from TRBV6-5 and TRBJ1-5; 8 nucleotides line up with TRBD1. This CDR3 has 14 residues. The ends lost 6 bases at V and 2 bases at J; junction bases unmatched: 3. Germline V gives CDR1 MNHEY, CDR2 SVGAGI. CDR3 loop: CASRLDRGNQPQHF. The CDR3 coding sequence is TGTGCCAGCAGATTGGACAGGGGCAATCAGCCCCAGCATTTT.

This clone was detected only a few times. V gene TRBV6-2 or TRBV6-3 combines with J gene TRBJ2-4; 13 positions match TRBD2. The V gene end was trimmed by 2 bases and the J gene end by 6 bases; junction bases not matched to a gene: 16. There are 20 residues in the CDR3. In germline, CDR1 is MNHEY, CDR2 SVGEGT. This chain's CDR3 is CASSYDLRVPGLAGRNIQYF. In DNA form, the CDR3 reads TGTGCCAGCAGTTACGACCTTCGGGTCCCGGGACTAGCGGGAAGAAACATTCAGTACTTC.

The CDR3 reads CASSKREREYSTDTQYF. CDR3 coding DNA: TGTGCCAGCAGCAAACGCGAGCGGGAGTACAGCACAGATACGCAGTATTTT. This chain joins TRBV9 and TRBJ2-3, with 8 positions matching TRBD2. The germline CDR1 and CDR2 sequences are SGDLS and YYNGEE. V lost 4 bases to trimming and J lost 0 bases; unmatched junction nucleotides: 10. The CDR3 is 17 amino acids.

The rearrangement links TRBV3-1 (or the pseudogene TRBV3-2) to TRBJ2-2; 11 nucleotides match TRBD1. V lost 7 bases to trimming and J lost 7 bases; unmatched junction nucleotides: 8. Germline assignment: CDR1 LGHDT and CDR2 YNNKEL (reference sequence). The CDR3 extends over 15 amino acids. The DNA of the CDR3 is TGTGCCAGCACCACCGGGACAGGGGGAATCGGGGAGCTGTTTTTT. This sequence encodes CASTTGTGGIGELFF.

The chain joins TRBV6-6 to TRBJ2-1, with D perhaps matching TRBD2 (6 bases). The CDR3 consists of 13 residues. Germline V gives CDR1 MNHNY, CDR2 SVGAGI (reference sequence). Trimming shortened V by 2 bases and J by 6 bases, and 8 bases separated the two germline ends. In DNA, the CDR3 is TGTGCCAGCAGTTACGGGGGAGGCAATGAGCAGTTCTTC. It yields the protein CASSYGGGNEQFF.

The chain recombines TRBV27 with TRBJ2-7; 8 nucleotides agree with TRBD2. V shed 2 bases and J 0 bases; nucleotides not matched to a gene: 27. Germline assignment: CDR1 MNHEY and CDR2 SMNVEV (reference sequence). The CDR3 covers 23 residues. CDR3 sequence (DNA): TGTGCCAGCAGTTTACGGTCGCGAGGACTATTGACTAGCGCAGGCCAGAGCTCCTACGAGCAGTACTTC. Its translation: CASSLRSRGLLTSAGQSSYEQYF.

The V and J genes are TRBV5-8 and TRBJ2-2; no clear D gene. Germline V gene data show CDR1 as SGHTS and CDR2 as YDEGEE. V was trimmed by 0 bases and J by 4 bases, leaving 10 bases between them. The CDR3 has 15 residues. This CDR3 reads CASSLGVRGTGELFF. CDR3 DNA: TGTGCCAGCAGCTTGGGGGTTAGAGGCACCGGGGAGCTGTTTTTT.

This clone showed up just a few times. The J gene is TRBJ2-1, the V gene TRBV7-3, with D hard to call. This CDR3 is built from 13 residues. CDR1 and CDR2 (germline): SGHTA, FQGTGA. V shed 0 bases and J shed 4 bases, with 4 bases lying between them. CDR3 region: CASSLTTYNEQFF. In DNA form, the CDR3 reads TGTGCCAGCAGCTTAACCACTTACAATGAGCAGTTCTTC.

This clone was observed a single time. This sequence joins TRBV4-3 and TRBJ2-7; 10 bases fit TRBD2. Germline V gene sequence: CDR1 LGHNA, CDR2 YSLEER. After removal of 4 bases from V and 7 bases from J, the junction contained 4 bases not matched to a gene. This CDR3 comprises 13 residues. The DNA of the CDR3 is TGCGCCAGCAGCCCCCTAGCGGGAGATGAGCAGTACTTC. This encodes CASSPLAGDEQYF.

The chain couples TRBV7-3 to TRBJ2-1, with 7 bases fitting TRBD2. Trimming took 6 bases from V and 8 from J; bases not matched to a gene: 16. Per the germline V gene, CDR1 is SGHTA and CDR2 is FQGTGA. CDR3 size: 16 residues. In DNA form, the CDR3 reads TGTGCCAGCAGTCTAGGCGGGAGCGGCCAGAGGGATGAGCAGTTCTTC. Translation: CASSLGGSGQRDEQFF. The full variable domain, its missing parts supplied by reference TRBV7-3 and TRBJ2-1, is GAGVSQTPSNKVTEKGKYVELRCDPISGHTALYWYRQSLGQGPEFLIYFQGTGAADDSGLPNDRFFAVRPEGSVSTLKIQRTERGDSAVYLCASSLGGSGQRDEQFFGPGTRLTVL.

The chain employs TRBV19 and TRBJ2-5; 8 bases fit TRBD2. This CDR3 spans 15 amino acids. V dropped 3 bases and J dropped 5; count of bases not matched to a gene: 8. The germline V gene encodes CDR1 LNHDA and CDR2 SQIVND (reference sequence). CDR3 protein: CASSIGSGIWETQYF. The CDR3 DNA is TGTGCCAGTAGTATCGGTAGCGGGATATGGGAGACCCAGTACTTC.

This chain joins TRBV11-1 and TRBJ1-1; 7 positions match TRBD1. The germline V gene encodes CDR1 SGHAT and CDR2 FQDESV (reference sequence). The CDR3 has 14 residues. The J segment lost 4 bases and the V segment lost 6 bases, leaving 8 bases of the junction unmatched. The CDR3 sequence: CASSLTGDGTEAFF. The CDR3 DNA sequence: TGTGCCAGCAGTCTAACAGGGGATGGCACTGAAGCTTTCTTT.